This TCR beta chain was recorded in a study of blood T cell repertoires in COVID-19 (TCRdb year 2020). Regarding the research as a whole: Samples covering the acute and convalescent phases of COVID-19 were provided by collaborators in the United States, Italy and Spain. The material from the prospective study consisted of cDNA or gDNA derived from T cells, B-cell-depleted T cells, or PBMCs. Subjects who had been exposed to COVID-19, were actively infected with it, or had recovered from it provided the deeply sampled blood TCRbeta repertoires that made up the dataset. The repertoires were made available in a free public database intended to serve as a resource for research on the immune response to SARS-CoV-2. The samples were drawn from the first 160 participants of the ongoing ImmuneRACE study and from some 1,300 subjects provided by 6 global collaborators. A de-identified subject ID, COVID-19 status, age in years and sex were almost always included in the sample metadata. Where available, HLA class I and class II types were taken from metadata supplied by the sample provider and were not determined by assay-based typing.

Summary of the overall study and its limitations: The amount of clinical and demographic metadata varied by source and participant and was provided uncurated.

Reading from cysteine to phenylalanine, the CDR3 counts 14 amino acids. The CDR3 DNA has 42 bases and is translated from base 1. The germline V end is reduced by 1 base and the J end by 4 bases; junction bases left unmatched: 2. The CDR1 and CDR2 encoded by the germline V gene are LGHNA and YNFKEQ. TCRbeta CDR3 regions were amplified from genomic DNA using the immunoSEQ Assay, a bias-controlled multiplex PCR. The source study handled its data this way. The number of nucleated cells in each sample was estimated by amplification of reference gene primers within the assay. To quantify the absolute abundance of each unique TCRbeta CDR3 rearrangement, sequence reads were collapsed and filtered. Productive Simpson clonality was computed per sample as the square root of Simpson's diversity index over productive rearrangements. Here the immuneACCESS table is served through TCRdb, limited to in-frame sequences with V and J called. Missing clones are a known gap in these copies; in checked studies unresolved V genes cover under half, and the rest lacks a known reason. D and trimming were read from the DNA, whereas the V and J calls and clone size are those reported in that table. The sample yields about 220,000 clones; roughly nine tenths were counted once. Around 2.6% of the sample comes from the top ten.

Participants in the prospective study were aged about 18 to 90 years, lived in about two dozen United States geographic areas, and enrolled through a virtual design. To assign participants to cohorts, the prospective study relied on clinical history that participants themselves reported in a screening survey and a study questionnaire. Recovered participants in ImmuneRACE Cohort 3 were defined as having two consecutive negative NP/OP PCR tests, clearance from a healthcare professional, or resolution of symptoms. In the prospective study, whole blood, serum and a nasopharyngeal or oropharyngeal swab were collected from each participant by mobile phlebotomists. Over a roughly 2-month period, participants in the prospective study had the option of providing additional blood draws and questionnaires. Before DNA extraction, prospective study blood samples were shipped either frozen or at room temperature.

In the case of this clone: Its antigen has not been determined. Base qualities were left out, and no much larger clone turns up one base away.

The sequence was obtained from a woman aged 30 to 39 who had recovered from COVID-19. Sequencing was carried out using PBMCs or T cells enriched from blood (not recorded which). Recombination joined TRBV4-2 with TRBJ2-3, with 7 bases matching TRBD1. The CDR3 loop reads CASSQGGQADTQYF. The nucleotide sequence is TGTGCCAGCAGCCAAGGTGGACAGGCAGATACGCAGTATTTT.